The present T cell receptor (beta chain) was sequenced within a study of blood T cells in healthy people across ages. This CDR3 spans 15 amino acids. CDR1 and CDR2 from the germline V gene are SEHNR and FQNEAQ (reference sequence). V lost 6 bases, J lost 1 base, and 8 bases stayed unmatched. In each sample, at least 7 million PBMCs were isolated. Study observations and caveats: Researchers said unsorted PBMCs prevented a conclusive naive versus antigen-experienced comparison.

Note on this clonotype: No antigen is known for it.

With a J-beta primer mix and a sample-barcoded 5' primer, a second PCR ran about 7 to 12 cycles. With 12 random nucleotides, a template-switch adaptor tagged each individual cDNA molecule. Every sample produced at least 3 million CDR3-containing paired-end reads. Via MiXCR, TCRdb re-called the 5' RACE reads, giving one row per CDR3 protein. The sample yields about 1 million distinct CDR3 sequences, 40% to 45% seen once. The chain employs TRBV7-9 and TRBJ2-7; 8 bases agree with TRBD2. The sequencing input was blood. This receptor was identified in a woman aged 60 to 75 in good health. The CDR3 bases are TGTGCCAGCAGTTACCCCGGGACTAGTTCCTACGAGCAGTACTTC. Amino acids: CASSYPGTSSYEQYF.